Included here is one T cell receptor beta chain sequence, with context. Its target is not known. This entry is derived from a study of T cell responses to AZD1222 COVID-19 vaccine. Study-level points and caveats: Females outnumbered males among donors, who were mostly white British; clonal diversity was possibly underestimated.

This table comes from immunoSEQ multiplex PCR, and its TCRdb copy is limited to in-frame clones, with some not included. The sample consists of nearly 110,000 clones, 87% of them appearing once. Germline V gives CDR1 SNHLY, CDR2 FYNNEI. V dropped 1 base and J dropped 4; count of bases not matched to a gene: 3. The CDR3 runs to 16 residues. The input for sequencing was peripheral blood, taken on day 0 of AZD1222 vaccination. The chain uses TRBV2 and TRBJ1-6; 8 bases align to TRBD1. The TCR comes from an adult in good health. The chain's CDR3 is CASSEGRQGYNSPLHF. CDR3 coding DNA: TGTGCCAGCAGTGAAGGCAGACAGGGGTATAATTCACCCCTCCACTTT.